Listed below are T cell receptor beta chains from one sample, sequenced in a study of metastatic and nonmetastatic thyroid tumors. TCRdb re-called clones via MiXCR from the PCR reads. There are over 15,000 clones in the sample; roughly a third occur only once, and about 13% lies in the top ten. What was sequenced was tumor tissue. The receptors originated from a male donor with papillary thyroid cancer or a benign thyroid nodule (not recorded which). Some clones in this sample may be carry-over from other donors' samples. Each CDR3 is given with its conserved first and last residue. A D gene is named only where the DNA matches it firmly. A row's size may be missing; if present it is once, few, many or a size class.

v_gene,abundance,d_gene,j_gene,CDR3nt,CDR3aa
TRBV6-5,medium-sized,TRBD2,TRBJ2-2,TGTGCCAGCAGTCTTACGACTAGCGGGGGGGCCGGTACCGGGGAGCTGTTTTTT,CASSLTTSGGAGTGELFF
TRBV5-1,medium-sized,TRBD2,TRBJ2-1,TGCGCCAGCAGCGTCTCTGGGCGGGAGGACAATGAGCAGTTCTTC,CASSVSGREDNEQFF
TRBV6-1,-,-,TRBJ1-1,TGTGCCAGCAGTCATACCCAGGGCGCCACTGAAGCTTTCTTT,CASSHTQGATEAFF
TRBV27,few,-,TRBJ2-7,TGTGCCAGCAGTTCATACGAGCAGTACTTC,CASSSYEQYF
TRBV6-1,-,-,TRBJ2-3,TGTGCCAGCATGAGGGACGGACTATTCACATATACGCAGTATTTT,CASMRDGLFTYTQYF
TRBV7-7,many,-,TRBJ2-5,TGTGCTAGCAGCTTAGAGAGGCTTGAGACCCAGTACTTC,CASSLERLETQYF
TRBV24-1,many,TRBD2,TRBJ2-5,TGTGCCACCAGTGCCCTAGCGGGGGTAAGGAGTCAAGAGACCCAGTACTTC,CATSALAGVRSQETQYF
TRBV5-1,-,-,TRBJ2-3,TGCGCCAGCAGCTTGGCTGGGGCTGGCACAGATACGCAGTATTTT,CASSLAGAGTDTQYF
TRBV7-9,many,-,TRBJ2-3,TGTGCCAGCAGCTTAGATGGGGATACGCAGTATTTT,CASSLDGDTQYF
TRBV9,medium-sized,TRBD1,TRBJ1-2,TGTGCCAGCAGCACCTCAGGGGGCTGGGGTGGCTACACCTTC,CASSTSGGWGGYTF
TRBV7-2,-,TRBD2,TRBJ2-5,TGTGCCAGCAGCTTAGATACGGCGGGAGTCGGAGAGACCCAGTACTTC,CASSLDTAGVGETQYF
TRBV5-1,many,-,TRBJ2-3,TGCGCCAGCAGCTTGCAGTGGGGGAGGACAGATACGCAGTATTTT,CASSLQWGRTDTQYF
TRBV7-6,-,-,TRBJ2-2,TGTGCCAGCAGCTTGAGAGGGTTCGGCGGGGAGCTGTTTTTT,CASSLRGFGGELFF
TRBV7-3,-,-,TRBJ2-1,TGTGCCAGGACCCAGGTGGCGGGGGCGTACAATGTGCAGTTCTTC,CARTQVAGAYNVQFF
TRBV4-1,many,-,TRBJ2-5,TGCGCCAGCAGCCAAGTCGGTAGCTTGGGCCTTCAAGAGACCCAGTACTTC,CASSQVGSLGLQETQYF
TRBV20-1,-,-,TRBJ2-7,TGCAGTGCTAGGACAGGGAGGGCCGAGCAGTACTTC,CSARTGRAEQYF
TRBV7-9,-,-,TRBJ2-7,TGTGCCAGCAGTTCTATAGACAGGTTCGCATACGAGCAGTACTTC,CASSSIDRFAYEQYF
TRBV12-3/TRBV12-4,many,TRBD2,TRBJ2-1,TGTGCCAGCAGTCTCGGGACTAGCGGAGGATTGCAGTTCTTC,CASSLGTSGGLQFF
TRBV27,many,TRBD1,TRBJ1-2,TGTGCCAGCAGTTCCCGACAGGGCTATGGCTACACCTTC,CASSSRQGYGYTF
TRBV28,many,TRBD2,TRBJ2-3,TGTGCCAGCAGTTTAGGGGCCGTAGCGGGAGGGGGAGCAGATACGCAGTATTTT,CASSLGAVAGGGADTQYF
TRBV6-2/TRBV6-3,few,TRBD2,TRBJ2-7,TGTGCCAGTAAAAATAGCGGGACCTCCTACGAGCAGTACTTC,CASKNSGTSYEQYF
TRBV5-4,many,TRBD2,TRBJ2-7,TGTGCCAGCAGCCCCGGGGGGGGCTACGAGCAGTACTTC,CASSPGGGYEQYF
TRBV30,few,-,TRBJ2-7,TGTGCCTGGAGTTGGACAGGAGGGTACGAGCAGTACTTC,CAWSWTGGYEQYF
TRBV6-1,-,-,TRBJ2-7,TGTGCCAGCAGTCGCGTTCGCGGGGACGAGCAGTACTTC,CASSRVRGDEQYF
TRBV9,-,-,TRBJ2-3,TGTGCCAGCTCTTCATCGGGAGTCTTAGATACGCAGTATTTT,CASSSSGVLDTQYF
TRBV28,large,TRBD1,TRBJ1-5,TGTGCCAGCAGTTACGGGACAGGGAACCAGCCCCAGCATTTT,CASSYGTGNQPQHF
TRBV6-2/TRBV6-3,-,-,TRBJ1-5,TGTGCCAGCAGCTCCGGGACGGGGCCCCATCAGCCCCAGCATTTT,CASSSGTGPHQPQHF
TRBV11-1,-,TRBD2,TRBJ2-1,TGTGCCAGCAGCCCAGGTGGGCGGGAGGACAATGAGCAGTTCTTC,CASSPGGREDNEQFF
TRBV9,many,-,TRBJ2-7,TGTGCCAGCAGCGCTGGGGGAGAGGTCTACGAGCAGTACTTC,CASSAGGEVYEQYF
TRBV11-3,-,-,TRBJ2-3,TGTGCCAGCAGCTTAGATCTTGCAGATACGCAGTATTTT,CASSLDLADTQYF
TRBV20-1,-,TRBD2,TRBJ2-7,TGCAGTGCTAGGGCTCTAGCGGGAGTAAGCGAGCAGTACTTC,CSARALAGVSEQYF